These T cell receptor beta chains were read from a single sample in a study of blood T cell repertoires in COVID-19. Assay used: immunoSEQ multiplex PCR; TCRdb lists only in-frame clones, some missing. The table includes some 80,000 clones, around 84% detected once. What was sequenced was peripheral blood. These TCRs come from a woman older than 75 in a cohort sampled during active or convalescent COVID-19. CDR3s include the opening cysteine and the closing phenylalanine or tryptophan. A D gene is named only where the DNA matches it firmly. Size tells how often a clone was seen (once, few, many) or the class of an expanded clone, and some rows leave it out.

few,TRBJ1-2,TRBV29-1,TRBD1,CITETGGHGYTF,TGCATCACGGAGACAGGGGGCCATGGCTACACCTTC
.,TRBJ1-1,TRBV21-1,.,CASSKVSCTEAFF,TGTGCCAGCAGCAAAGTTAGCTGCACTGAAGCTTTCTTT
.,TRBJ1-1,TRBV15,.,CATSISGREAFF,TGTGCCACCAGCATCTCAGGCCGTGAAGCTTTCTTT
once,TRBJ1-1,TRBV19,.,CASSRPFRLTEAFF,TGTGCCAGTAGCCGACCGTTTCGACTCACTGAAGCTTTCTTT
.,TRBJ1-6,TRBV9,.,CASSVGPGVGSPLHF,TGTGCCAGCAGCGTAGGGCCGGGAGTGGGTTCACCCCTCCACTTT
.,TRBJ2-1,TRBV3-1/TRBV3-2,TRBD2,CASSQGLAGVRHEQFF,TGTGCCAGCAGCCAAGGACTAGCGGGAGTGAGGCATGAGCAGTTCTTC
.,TRBJ2-5,TRBV7-9,.,CASSRDISQETQYF,TGTGCCAGCAGCCGGGACATTTCCCAAGAGACCCAGTACTTC
once,TRBJ1-5,TRBV27,.,CASSTLGGVSNQPQHF,TGTGCCAGCAGTACGTTGGGAGGGGTCAGCAATCAGCCCCAGCATTTT
.,TRBJ1-3,TRBV11-2,.,CASSLGQVNTIYF,TGTGCCAGCAGCTTGGGACAAGTAAACACCATATATTTT
.,TRBJ1-2,TRBV6-5,.,CASSYSEGRVGYGYTF,TGTGCCAGCAGTTACTCGGAGGGCCGGGTGGGGTATGGCTACACCTTC
.,TRBJ1-1,TRBV6-5,.,CATIKGGIMNTEAFF,TGTGCCACCATCAAGGGGGGGATCATGAACACTGAAGCTTTCTTT
.,TRBJ1-1,TRBV5-1,.,CASTPPSKGGTEAFF,TGCGCCAGCACCCCCCCGTCAAAAGGGGGCACTGAAGCTTTCTTT
.,TRBJ1-4,TRBV2,TRBD1,CATLPDRGREKLFF,TGTGCCACCTTGCCGGACAGGGGCCGGGAAAAACTGTTTTTT
.,TRBJ2-3,TRBV11-3,TRBD2,CASSLGGRLDTQYF,TGTGCCAGCAGCTTAGGCGGGAGACTAGATACGCAGTATTTT
.,TRBJ2-5,TRBV10-3,.,CAIGQGEDQYF,TGTGCCATCGGGCAGGGGGAGGACCAGTACTTC
.,TRBJ1-5,TRBV19,.,CASRTGSNQPQHF,TGTGCCAGTAGGACGGGTAGCAATCAGCCCCAGCATTTT
.,TRBJ1-5,TRBV5-5,TRBD1,CASSFLGRGQPQHF,TGTGCCAGCAGCTTCTTAGGCAGGGGGCAGCCCCAGCATTTT
.,TRBJ1-4,TRBV19,TRBD1,CASRDTGATNEKLFF,TGTGCCAGTAGAGACACAGGGGCAACTAATGAAAAACTGTTTTTT
.,TRBJ1-3,TRBV9,.,CASSVARAGNTIYF,TGTGCCAGCAGCGTAGCCAGGGCCGGAAACACCATATATTTT
.,TRBJ1-3,TRBV5-1,TRBD1,CASSGGTGGLASGNTIYF,TGCGCCAGCAGCGGCGGGACAGGGGGCTTAGCATCTGGAAACACCATATATTTT
.,TRBJ1-2,TRBV6-5,TRBD1,CASSRTGDEGYTF,TGTGCCAGCAGTCGGACAGGGGATGAGGGCTACACCTTC
.,TRBJ2-3,TRBV5-1,TRBD2,CASSSTGTSGKTDTQYF,TGCGCCAGCAGCTCGACCGGGACTAGCGGGAAAACAGATACGCAGTATTTT
.,TRBJ2-5,TRBV10-3,.,CAIKDDTQETQYF,TGTGCCATCAAAGACGACACGCAAGAGACCCAGTACTTC
.,TRBJ2-2,TRBV6-6,.,CASSPRASWNTGELFF,TGTGCCAGCAGTCCGAGGGCTAGCTGGAACACCGGGGAGCTGTTTTTT
.,TRBJ2-3,TRBV5-4,.,CASSLLRGSDTQYF,TGTGCCAGCAGCTTGCTTCGGGGATCAGATACGCAGTATTTT
.,TRBJ1-2,TRBV3-1/TRBV3-2,TRBD1,CASSHRDRGFLGGYTF,TGTGCCAGCAGCCACCGGGACAGGGGATTTCTGGGAGGCTACACCTTC
.,TRBJ2-1,TRBV12-5,.,CASGLSGPQFF,TGTGCTAGTGGTTTGAGCGGGCCCCAGTTCTTC
once,TRBJ1-1,TRBV5-1,TRBD1,CASSLVPTGGTEAFF,TGCGCCAGCAGCTTGGTTCCGACAGGGGGCACTGAAGCTTTCTTT
.,TRBJ1-4,TRBV10-3,TRBD1,CAIGDRGSTTNEKLFF,TGTGCCATCGGGGACAGGGGGTCAACAACTAATGAAAAACTGTTTTTT
once,TRBJ2-7,TRBV14,.,CASSWSGPYEQYF,TGTGCCAGCAGCTGGTCAGGCCCCTACGAGCAGTACTTC
.,TRBJ2-5,TRBV6-5,TRBD2,CASSHGTSGRETQYF,TGTGCCAGCAGCCACGGGACTAGCGGGAGAGAGACCCAGTACTTC
.,TRBJ1-4,TRBV6-2/TRBV6-3,TRBD1,CASSYSTGATNEKLFF,TGTGCCAGCAGTTACTCGACAGGGGCAACTAATGAAAAACTGTTTTTT
.,TRBJ1-2,TRBV4-2,TRBD1,CASSQADSRGRSGYTF,TGTGCCAGCAGCCAAGCTGATAGCAGGGGGCGGAGTGGCTACACCTTC
few,TRBJ2-5,TRBV5-1,TRBD1,CASSPDRGETQYF,TGCGCCAGCAGCCCGGACAGGGGTGAGACCCAGTACTTC
.,TRBJ1-3,TRBV6-1,.,CASSEAFSGNTIYF,TGTGCCAGCAGTGAGGCCTTCTCTGGAAACACCATATATTTT
few,TRBJ1-5,TRBV12-3/TRBV12-4,.,CASSLVSTGTQHF,TGTGCCAGCAGTTTAGTCAGTACAGGGACCCAGCATTTT